This T cell receptor beta chain was obtained from a study of long-term antiretroviral therapy in people with HIV. Points from the study as a whole: For ART adherence, viral resistance and therapy changes, no data were available. All time points showed a repertoire dominated by clones expanded before ART.

Regarding this clone: Antigen: not known.

None of the participants with HIV were treated outside the United States. V gave up 2 bases and J gave up 6 bases; unmatched junction bases: 11. The CDR3 consists of 17 residues. Germline V gene data show CDR1 as LNHDA and CDR2 as SQIVND (reference sequence). It was version v3.0 of the immunoSEQ assay that was run at survey level. Sequenced by immunoSEQ multiplex PCR; TCRdb stores in-frame clones only, minus some. The sample includes approximately 24,000 clones, 75% to 90% of them seen just once. The V and J genes are TRBV19 and TRBJ2-2; 8 nucleotides agree with TRBD2. The receptor comes from a young man with HIV. Material: unsorted PBMCs, obtained about 6.1 years after starting antiretroviral therapy. The CDR3 nucleotides read TGTGCCAGTAGTATATCACTAGCGGATGGGTGGGCCGGGGAGCTGTTTTTT. Translation: CASSISLADGWAGELFF.